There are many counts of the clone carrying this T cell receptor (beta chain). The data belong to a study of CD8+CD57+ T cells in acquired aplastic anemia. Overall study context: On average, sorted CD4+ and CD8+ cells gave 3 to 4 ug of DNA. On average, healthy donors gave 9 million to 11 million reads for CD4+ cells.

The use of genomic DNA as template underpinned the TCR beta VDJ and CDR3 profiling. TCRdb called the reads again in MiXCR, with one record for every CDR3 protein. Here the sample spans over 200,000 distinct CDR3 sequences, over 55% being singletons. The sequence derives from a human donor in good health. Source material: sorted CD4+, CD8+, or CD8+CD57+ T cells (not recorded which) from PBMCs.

The CDR3 DNA follows: TGTGCCAGTAGCGAGGGGGCTCGGATGAAGTGGCTGTTTTTT. This encodes CASSEGARMKWLFF. This chain uses TRBV19 with TRBJ1-4; the match to TRBD1 covers 7 bases. Trimming cost V 6 bases and J 14 bases; bases outside gene matches: 15. Germline V gene sequence: CDR1 LNHDA, CDR2 SQIVND (reference sequence). The CDR3 loop spans 14 amino acids.